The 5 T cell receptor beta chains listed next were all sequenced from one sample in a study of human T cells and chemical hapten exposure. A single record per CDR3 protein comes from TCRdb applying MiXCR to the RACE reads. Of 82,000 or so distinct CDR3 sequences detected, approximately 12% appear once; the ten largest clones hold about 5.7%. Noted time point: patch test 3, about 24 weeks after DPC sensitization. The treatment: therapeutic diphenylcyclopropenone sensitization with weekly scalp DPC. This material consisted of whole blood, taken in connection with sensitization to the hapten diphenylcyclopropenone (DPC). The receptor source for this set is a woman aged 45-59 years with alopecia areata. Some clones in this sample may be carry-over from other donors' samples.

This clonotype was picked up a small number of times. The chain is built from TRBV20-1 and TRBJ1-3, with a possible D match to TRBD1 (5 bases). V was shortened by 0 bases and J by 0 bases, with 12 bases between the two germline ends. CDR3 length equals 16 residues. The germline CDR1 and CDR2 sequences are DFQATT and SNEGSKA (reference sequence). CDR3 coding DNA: TGCAGTGCTAGAGATACCGGGGCCCCCTCTGGAAACACCATATATTTT. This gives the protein CSARDTGAPSGNTIYF.

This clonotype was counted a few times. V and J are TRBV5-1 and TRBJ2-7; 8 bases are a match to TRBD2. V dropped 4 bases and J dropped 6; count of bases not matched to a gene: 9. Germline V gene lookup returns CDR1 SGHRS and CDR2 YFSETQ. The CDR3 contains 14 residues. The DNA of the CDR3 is TGCGCCAGCAGCCCGGGACTAGTTCGTGTCGAGCAGTACTTC. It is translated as CASSPGLVRVEQYF. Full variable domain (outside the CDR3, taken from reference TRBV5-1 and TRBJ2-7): KAGVTQTPRYLIKTRGQQVTLSCSPISGHRSVSWYQQTPGQGLQFLFEYFSETQRNKGNFPGRFSGRQFSNSRSEMNVSTLELGDSALYLCASSPGLVRVEQYFGPGTRLTVT.

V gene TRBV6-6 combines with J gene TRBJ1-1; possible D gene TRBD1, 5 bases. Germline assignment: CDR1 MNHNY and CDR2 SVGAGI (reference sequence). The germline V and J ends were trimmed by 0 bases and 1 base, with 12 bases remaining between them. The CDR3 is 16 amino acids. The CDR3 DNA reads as TGTGCCAGCAGTTACTCCCCCCCGCAGGGGAACACTGAAGCTTTCTTT. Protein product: CASSYSPPQGNTEAFF.

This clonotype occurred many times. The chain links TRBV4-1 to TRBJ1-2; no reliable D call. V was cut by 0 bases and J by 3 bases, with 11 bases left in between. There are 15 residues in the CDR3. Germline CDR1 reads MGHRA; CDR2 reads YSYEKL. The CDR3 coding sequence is TGCGCCAGCAGCCAAGATCGCAGAGCAGACTATGGCTACACCTTC. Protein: CASSQDRRADYGYTF.

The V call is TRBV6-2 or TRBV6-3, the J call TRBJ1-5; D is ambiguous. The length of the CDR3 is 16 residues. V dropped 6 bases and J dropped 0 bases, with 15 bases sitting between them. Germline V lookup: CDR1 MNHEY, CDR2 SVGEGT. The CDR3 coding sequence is TGTGCCAGCAGCCGTCGACGGCAGAATAGCAATCAGCCCCAGCATTTT. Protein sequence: CASSRRRQNSNQPQHF.